Listed here are 24 T cell receptor beta chains from one sample, sequenced in a study of blood T cell repertoires in COVID-19 (dated by TCRdb to 2018 to 2021). The library was prepared using the immunoSEQ multiplex PCR assay. This is the immuneACCESS table as TCRdb keeps it, with only in-frame sequences that have V and J called. A part of the clones is gone; compared with another copy, unresolved V genes explain less than half, and the rest is unexplained. The sample table records roughly 450,000 clones; less than 95% of these occur just once. 0.6% of the sample is taken by the ten largest. Material for sequencing was PBMCs or T cells enriched from blood (not recorded which). Receptors were obtained from a man between 18 and 35 years old who had recovered from COVID-19.

The chain employs TRBV10-3 and TRBJ2-6; possibly TRBD1 for D (7 bases). Per the germline V gene, CDR1 is ENHRY and CDR2 is SYGVKD. The CDR3 runs 18 residues. The V end was cut by 3 bases, the J end by 4 bases, with 19 bases between. Here the CDR3 reads CAISESFDREDGANVLTF. The CDR3 DNA follows: TGTGCCATCAGTGAATCGTTCGACAGGGAGGACGGGGCCAACGTCCTGACTTTC.

The count of this clone is one. The genes are TRBV30 and TRBJ1-3; possibly TRBD1 for D (6 bases). Germline lookup yields CDR1 GTSNPN and CDR2 SVGIG (reference sequence). The CDR3 loop spans 14 amino acids. V dropped 5 bases and J dropped 0 bases, with 11 bases sitting between them. The CDR3 DNA follows: TGTGCCTGGGGGGTAGGGGGCTCTGGAAACACCATATATTTT. Its translation: CAWGVGGSGNTIYF. Full variable domain (missing parts from reference TRBV30 and TRBJ1-3): SQTIHQWPATLVQPVGSPLSLECTVEGTSNPNLYWYRQAAGRGLQLLFYSVGIGQISSEVPQNLSASRPQDRQFILSSKKLLLSDSGFYLCAWGVGGSGNTIYFGEGSWLTVV.

CDR3 sequence reads: CASSLSYSSYEQYF. DNA of the CDR3: TGTGCCAGCAGTTTATCCTACAGTTCCTACGAGCAGTACTTC. J is TRBJ2-7 and V is TRBV27; no clear D. Germline CDR1 and CDR2: MNHEY and SMNVEV (reference sequence). This CDR3 comprises 14 residues. V dropped 0 bases and J dropped 1 base, with 7 bases sitting between them.

V usage is TRBV30 and J usage is TRBJ1-1; D remains unclear. There are 13 residues in the CDR3. In germline, CDR1 is GTSNPN, CDR2 SVGIG (reference sequence). Trimming cost V 1 base and J 4 bases, with 10 bases left between them. CDR3 coding DNA: TGTGCCTGGAGTGCCCGTTATAGCACTGAAGCTTTCTTT. Protein product: CAWSARYSTEAFF.

In DNA, the CDR3 is TGTGCCACCGGACAGGCGAACACTGAAGCTTTCTTT. Its protein product is CATGQANTEAFF. The gene calls are TRBV2 and TRBJ1-1; 7 bases fit TRBD1. The CDR3 is made up of 12 amino acids. Per germline, CDR1 SNHLY and CDR2 FYNNEI. Trimming at V came to 10 bases and at J to 1 base, leaving 3 bases not matched to a gene.

V gene TRBV5-1 combines with J gene TRBJ2-1; D is perhaps TRBD2 (6 bases). The germline V gene encodes CDR1 SGHRS and CDR2 YFSETQ. The CDR3 has 12 amino acids. Trimming took 0 bases from V and 9 from J, leaving 7 bases between them. The DNA of the CDR3 is TGCGCCAGCAGCTTGGAGGGAGGTGAGCAGTTCTTC. This codes for CASSLEGGEQFF. The complete variable domain, with remaining parts taken from reference TRBV5-1 and TRBJ2-1, reads KAGVTQTPRYLIKTRGQQVTLSCSPISGHRSVSWYQQTPGQGLQFLFEYFSETQRNKGNFPGRFSGRQFSNSRSEMNVSTLELGDSALYLCASSLEGGEQFFGPGTRLTVL.

This chain uses TRBV19 with TRBJ1-1; 7 nucleotides line up with TRBD1. The CDR3 is made up of 16 amino acids. Germline CDR1 and CDR2: LNHDA and SQIVND (reference sequence). V was pared by 4 bases and J by 1 base, with 9 bases of the junction left unmatched. This CDR3 reads CASSTDPGQRNTEAFF. The CDR3 DNA is TGTGCCAGTAGTACCGATCCGGGACAGAGGAACACTGAAGCTTTCTTT.

This clone has more than one count but fewer than ten. This chain joins TRBV24-1 and TRBJ1-1; perhaps TRBD1 as D (5 bases). The length of the CDR3 is 13 residues. Germline-derived CDR1 and CDR2 are KGHDR and SFDVKD. Trimming pared 7 bases from V and 6 bases from J, leaving 14 bases between. The CDR3 loop reads CATRLTALSEAFF. CDR3 bases: TGTGCCACCAGGTTGACAGCGTTATCTGAAGCTTTCTTT.

The CDR3 DNA reads as TGTGCCAGCAGTCAGCAGCAGGGTGACGCTTTCTTT. Translation gives CASSQQQGDAFF. J is TRBJ1-1 and V is TRBV28; TRBD1 might be the D (5 bases). Trimming pared 5 bases from V and 11 bases from J, leaving 15 bases between. There are 12 residues in the CDR3. The germline V gene encodes CDR1 MDHEN and CDR2 SYDVKM.

This CDR3 reads CASRETGENTEAFF. The CDR3 nucleotides are TGCGCCAGCAGAGAAACAGGGGAGAACACTGAAGCTTTCTTT. The chain is built from TRBV10-1 and TRBJ1-1; 7 bases are shared with TRBD1. J gave up 1 base and V 6 bases, and 5 bases lay outside the gene matches. The CDR3 has 14 amino acids. Germline V gene lookup returns CDR1 WNHNN and CDR2 SYGVQD (reference sequence).

This chain connects TRBV28 to TRBJ1-3, with TRBD1 as a possible D gene (6 bases). Germline V gene data show CDR1 as MDHEN and CDR2 as SYDVKM. Trimming stripped 1 base from V and 3 bases from J, with 10 bases between. The CDR3 sequence is 15 residues long. As DNA, the CDR3 is TGTGCCAGCAGTTTATTGGGGGCAGGTGGAAACACCATATATTTT. It is translated as CASSLLGAGGNTIYF.

V usage is TRBV7-3 and J usage is TRBJ1-1; weak D call: TRBD1 (6 bases). Trimming took off 5 bases at V and 3 bases at J, with 10 bases between the two ends. The CDR3 is made up of 13 amino acids. Germline V CDR1 and CDR2: SGHTA, FQGTGA. CDR3 coding DNA: TGTGCCAGCAGCGTCAAGGGGGACACTGAAGCTTTCTTT. Encoded protein: CASSVKGDTEAFF. Drawing the rest from reference TRBV7-3 and TRBJ1-1, the complete variable domain is GAGVSQTPSNKVTEKGKYVELRCDPISGHTALYWYRQSLGQGPEFLIYFQGTGAADDSGLPNDRFFAVRPEGSVSTLKIQRTERGDSAVYLCASSVKGDTEAFFGQGTRLTVV.

The sample holds one count of this clone. The chain couples TRBV3-1 (or the pseudogene TRBV3-2) to TRBJ2-5; 14 bases align to TRBD2. CDR1 and CDR2 (germline): LGHDT, YNNKEL (reference sequence). The length of the CDR3 is 18 residues. The V segment lost 3 bases and the J segment 4 bases; nucleotides outside the gene matches: 10. CDR3: CASSQLTPGTSGRETQYF. In DNA form, the CDR3 reads TGTGCCAGCAGCCAGCTAACCCCAGGGACTAGCGGGAGAGAGACCCAGTACTTC.

The gene calls are TRBV14 and TRBJ2-3; 13 bases align to TRBD2. The CDR3 totals 16 residues. V trimming: 0 bases; J trimming: 4 bases; junction bases outside the gene matches: 1. Germline assignment: CDR1 SGHDN and CDR2 FVKESK. CDR3 DNA: TGTGCCAGCAGCCAAGAACTAGCGGGAGGGGCAGATACGCAGTATTTT. Translating gives CASSQELAGGADTQYF.

This clone has more than one count but fewer than ten. V gene TRBV28 combines with J gene TRBJ1-1, with 10 positions matching TRBD1. V shed 3 bases, J shed 8 bases, and the junction held 9 bases outside the gene matches. This CDR3 spans 15 amino acids. Germline CDR1 MDHEN, CDR2 SYDVKM. CDR3 DNA sequence: TGTGCCAGCAGTTTCCCCCCCGGACAGGGGGAGGAAGCTTTCTTT. Its protein product is CASSFPPGQGEEAFF.

The rearrangement links TRBV29-1 to TRBJ2-1, with D maybe TRBD2 (5 bases). V shed 3 bases and J shed 4 bases, with 16 bases lying between them. CDR1 and CDR2 from the germline V gene are SQVTM and ANQGSEA. This CDR3 has 15 amino acids. CDR3: CSVDGHRDYYNEQFF. The CDR3 coding sequence is TGCAGCGTTGATGGGCATCGCGACTATTACAATGAGCAGTTCTTC.

The chain links TRBV2 to TRBJ2-2, with D unclear. The length of the CDR3 is 14 residues. CDR1 SNHLY and CDR2 FYNNEI come from the germline V gene. V was pared by 4 bases and J by 3 bases, with 9 bases between. As DNA, the CDR3 is TGTGCCAGCAGTGGAGACACCCACACCGGGGAGCTGTTTTTT. Encoded protein: CASSGDTHTGELFF.

The chain has TRBV19 and TRBJ1-5, with 9 bases fitting TRBD1. The CDR3 length is 14 residues. V lost 7 bases and J lost 5; bases outside the gene matches: 6. Per the germline V gene, CDR1 is LNHDA and CDR2 is SQIVND (reference sequence). The DNA for the CDR3 is TGTGCCAGTATGGACAGGGGCCCGTATCAGCCCCAGCATTTT. Encoded protein: CASMDRGPYQPQHF.

The chain carries TRBV5-6 and TRBJ1-6; possible D gene TRBD1, 6 bases. This CDR3 region has 15 residues. Germline assignment: CDR1 SGHDT and CDR2 YYEEEE. The V and J ends lost 2 bases and 9 bases respectively, with 15 bases between them. CDR3 bases: TGTGCCAGCAGCTTCGCAGGGGCCCGGGGTTCACCCCTCCACTTT. Its protein product is CASSFAGARGSPLHF.

The gene calls are TRBV14 and TRBJ2-6; 8 nucleotides line up with TRBD1. The V and J ends lost 3 bases and 0 bases, in that order; junction bases with no gene match: 4. From germline, CDR1 is SGHDN and CDR2 FVKESK. The CDR3 extends over 17 amino acids. The CDR3 sequence is CASSHHRGTSGANVLTF. CDR3 nucleotides: TGTGCCAGCAGCCACCACAGGGGGACCTCTGGGGCCAACGTCCTGACTTTC.

V usage is TRBV2 and J usage is TRBJ2-5, with D perhaps matching TRBD1 (6 bases). Trimming left V 5 bases short and J 5 bases short, with 15 bases between. Germline lookup yields CDR1 SNHLY and CDR2 FYNNEI. This CDR3 contains 14 residues. The CDR3 DNA follows: TGTGCCAGCAGTCAAACAGGGTGGAGGGAGACCCAGTACTTC. Residues: CASSQTGWRETQYF.

This clone came up once. The chain has TRBV19 and TRBJ2-1; TRBD2 is a possible D gene (5 bases). There are 13 residues in the CDR3. The germline V gene encodes CDR1 LNHDA and CDR2 SQIVND (reference sequence). Trimming removed 3 bases from V and 7 bases from J, with 10 bases in between. The chain's CDR3 is CASSIWPGNEQFF. In DNA form, the CDR3 reads TGTGCCAGTAGTATCTGGCCGGGGAATGAGCAGTTCTTC.

This clone has only one observation. The V call is TRBV24-1, the J call TRBJ1-5; 7 bases are a match to TRBD1. V lost 5 bases to trimming and J lost 4 bases; unmatched junction nucleotides: 4. This CDR3 comprises 14 residues. The germline V gene has CDR1 KGHDR and CDR2 SFDVKD. The CDR3 region has the DNA TGTGCCACCAGTGGCGGCAGGGGGAATCAGCCCCAGCATTTT. It codes for CATSGGRGNQPQHF.

This chain links TRBV11-2 with TRBJ2-5; D remains ambiguous. Trimming shortened V by 2 bases and J by 2 bases, and 9 bases separated the two germline ends. Germline loops: CDR1 SGHAT, CDR2 FQNNGV. The length of the CDR3 is 14 residues. CDR3 residues: CASSLHPEQETQYF. CDR3 sequence (DNA): TGTGCCAGCAGCTTACATCCAGAACAAGAGACCCAGTACTTC.